This T cell receptor beta chain was recorded in a study of blood T cell repertoires in COVID-19. At the level of the study: Acute-phase and convalescent COVID-19 samples originated in the United States, Italy and Spain.

This CDR3 comprises 16 residues. The ends lost 3 bases at V and 5 bases at J; junction bases unmatched: 13. Per the germline V gene, CDR1 is SGHRS and CDR2 is YFSETQ. The protocol was immunoSEQ multiplex PCR, while the TCRdb copy is restricted to in-frame clones and leaves out a portion. This sample has a few hundred thousand clones, with roughly 87% found just once. Individuals drawn from 24 US areas were roughly 18 to 95 years old. Material for sequencing was PBMCs or T cells enriched from blood (not recorded which). V is TRBV5-1 and J is TRBJ1-1; 7 bases fit TRBD1. The clonotype originates from a woman between 25 and 40 years old who had recovered from COVID-19. CDR3 DNA sequence: TGCGCCAGCAGCTGGAGACTACAGGGGAGAGGAACTGAAGCTTTCTTT. Translation gives CASSWRLQGRGTEAFF. Full variable domain (remainder filled in from reference TRBV5-1 and TRBJ1-1): KAGVTQTPRYLIKTRGQQVTLSCSPISGHRSVSWYQQTPGQGLQFLFEYFSETQRNKGNFPGRFSGRQFSNSRSEMNVSTLELGDSALYLCASSWRLQGRGTEAFFGQGTRLTVV.